The clone carrying this TCR beta chain was seen only a few times. The data were obtained in a study of CD8 T cells in ankylosing spondylitis. The CDR3 covers 14 residues. V lost 0 bases and J lost 4, with 10 bases in between. CDR1 and CDR2 from the germline V gene are SGDLS and YYNGEE. A single record per CDR3 protein comes from TCRdb applying MiXCR to the 5' RACE reads. Found here are 150,000 to 200,000 distinct CDR3 sequences, around a third of them singletons; the top ten hold about 6.3%. V usage is TRBV9 and J usage is TRBJ1-1; D remains ambiguous. This receptor was taken from a male donor with ankylosing spondylitis. Sequencing was done on a sample of synovial fluid, either unsorted or a sorted T cell fraction (not recorded which). The CDR3 sequence: CASSVAPGSTEAFF. The CDR3 nucleotides are TGTGCCAGCAGCGTAGCTCCAGGTAGCACTGAAGCTTTCTTT.